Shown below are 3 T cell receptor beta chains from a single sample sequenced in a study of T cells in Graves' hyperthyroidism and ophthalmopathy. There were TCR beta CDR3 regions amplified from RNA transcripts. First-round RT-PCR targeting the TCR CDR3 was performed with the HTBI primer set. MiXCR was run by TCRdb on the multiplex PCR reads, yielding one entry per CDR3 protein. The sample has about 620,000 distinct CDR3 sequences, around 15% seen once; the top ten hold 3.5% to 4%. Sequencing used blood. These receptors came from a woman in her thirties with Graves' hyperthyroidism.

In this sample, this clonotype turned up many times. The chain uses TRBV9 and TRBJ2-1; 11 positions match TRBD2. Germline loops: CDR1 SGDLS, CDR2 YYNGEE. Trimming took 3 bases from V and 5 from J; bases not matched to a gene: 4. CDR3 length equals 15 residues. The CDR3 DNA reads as TGTGCCAGCAGCGCGGGACTAGCGGCCGACAATGAGCAGTTCTTC. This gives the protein CASSAGLAADNEQFF.

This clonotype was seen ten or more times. CDR3 sequence: CASSFGFQDTQYF. CDR3 in DNA: TGTGCCAGCAGTTTCGGCTTTCAGGATACGCAGTATTTT. The J gene is TRBJ2-3, the V gene TRBV12-3 or TRBV12-4; D ambiguous. CDR3 size: 13 residues. Trimming removed 3 bases at V and 6 bases at J, with 10 bases between.

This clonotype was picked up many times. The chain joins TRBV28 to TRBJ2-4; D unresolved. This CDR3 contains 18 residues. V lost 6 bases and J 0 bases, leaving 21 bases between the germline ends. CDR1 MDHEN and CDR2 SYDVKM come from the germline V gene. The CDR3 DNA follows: TGTGCCAGCAGCCCCCACCGAGCTCTGCAGACAGCCAAAAACATTCAGTACTTC. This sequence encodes CASSPHRALQTAKNIQYF. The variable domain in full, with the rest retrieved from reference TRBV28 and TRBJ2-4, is DVKVTQSSRYLVKRTGEKVFLECVQDMDHENMFWYRQDPGLGLRLIYFSYDVKMKEKGDIPEGYSVSREKKERFSLILESASTNQTSMYLCASSPHRALQTAKNIQYFGAGTRLSVL.